This T cell receptor beta chain originates from a study of Ad26.COV2.S vaccination and SARS-CoV-2 variants. Study details: Enrolled in COV1001, the donor was in the Ad26.COV2.S trial arm, which received the vaccine.

Described treatment: around 19 received Ad26.COV2.S at low or high dose, single or two shots; 5 received placebo; per-sample allocation not given. Specimen acquisition occurred on day 63 following the initial vaccine or placebo injection. In Boston, the donor was an adult between 18-55 years of age. The germline gives CDR1 SGHAT, CDR2 FQNNGV. This CDR3 spans 14 amino acids. The V gene end was trimmed by 5 bases and the J gene end by 4 bases; junction bases not matched to a gene: 4. TCRdb's table, derived via immunoSEQ multiplex PCR, lists solely in-frame clones and lacks some. The sample has some 250,000 clones; roughly 88% are singletons.

This receptor was identified in a person between 18 and 65 years old who received the Ad26.COV2.S COVID-19 vaccine or a placebo. V is TRBV11-2 and J is TRBJ2-3, with 9 bases that match TRBD1. The sample in question was peripheral blood, obtained in a trial of Ad26.COV2.S vaccine versus placebo. The CDR3 is CASSRTGDPDTQYF. The CDR3 DNA follows: TGTGCCAGCAGCCGGACAGGGGACCCAGATACGCAGTATTTT.